This T cell receptor (beta chain) was sequenced during a study of T cells in Graves' hyperthyroidism and ophthalmopathy. TCR beta CDR3 regions were amplified from RNA transcripts. In the first-round RT-PCR of the TCR CDR3, the HTBI primer set was used. TCRdb re-called the multiplex PCR reads with MiXCR, one entry per CDR3 protein. Seen here are about 540,000 distinct CDR3 sequences, under 60% observed once, and the top ten hold about 8.3%. This clonotype was seen a few times. After removal of 6 bases from V and 8 bases from J, the junction contained 5 bases not matched to a gene. The CDR3 extends over 14 amino acids. CDR1 and CDR2 from the germline V gene are KGHSH and LQKENI.

The chain employs TRBV18 and TRBJ1-5, with 12 bases lining up with TRBD1. The sequence came from a woman aged 18-30 years with Graves' hyperthyroidism. Sequenced: peripheral blood or thyroid tissue (not recorded which). This chain's CDR3 is CASSMGQGAEPQHF. The CDR3 DNA reads as TGTGCCAGCTCCATGGGACAGGGGGCAGAGCCCCAGCATTTT.